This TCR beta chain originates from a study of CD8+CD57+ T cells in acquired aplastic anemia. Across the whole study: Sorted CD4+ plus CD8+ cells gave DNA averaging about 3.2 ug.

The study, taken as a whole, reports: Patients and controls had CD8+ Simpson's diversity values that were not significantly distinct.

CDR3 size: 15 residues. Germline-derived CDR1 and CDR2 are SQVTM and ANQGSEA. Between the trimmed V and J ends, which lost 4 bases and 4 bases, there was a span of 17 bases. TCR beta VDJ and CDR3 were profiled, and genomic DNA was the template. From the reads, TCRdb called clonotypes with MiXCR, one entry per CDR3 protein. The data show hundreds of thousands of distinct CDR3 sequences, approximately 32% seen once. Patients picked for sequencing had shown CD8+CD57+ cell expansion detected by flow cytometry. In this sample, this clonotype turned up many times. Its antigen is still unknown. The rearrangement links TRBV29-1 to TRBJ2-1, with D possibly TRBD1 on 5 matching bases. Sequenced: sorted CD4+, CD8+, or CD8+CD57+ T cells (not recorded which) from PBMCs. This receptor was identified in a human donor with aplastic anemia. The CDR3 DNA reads TGCAGCGTTGGACTGGGGCTCGTGGGGTACAATGAGCAGTTCTTC. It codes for CSVGLGLVGYNEQFF.